This TCR beta chain was observed in a study of a mutant IDH1 vaccine in newly diagnosed glioma. Overall study context: Patients under treatment included around 60% males and approximately 40% females and had a mean age of approximately 44 years. Earlier therapy was either radiotherapy, temozolomide, or both, and most got both. Study-level findings and limits: Pseudoprogression seemed unlinked to shifts in top peripheral T cell clonotypes. Immune responses induced by vaccination arose in approximately 93% of the patients.

For this clone: Its target is not known.

Time point denoted: baseline, week 1 (first vaccination visit). This sample's treatment: pre-vaccination baseline after standard-of-care therapy. Clones were read by immunoSEQ multiplex PCR, and TCRdb kept only the in-frame ones, dropping some. This table has tens of thousands of clones, around four fifths appearing once. Germline lookup yields CDR1 MNHNS and CDR2 SASEGT. The CDR3 is 11 residues long. V lost 5 bases to trimming and J lost 7 bases, with 6 bases between them. The rearrangement links TRBV6-1 to TRBJ1-5; no firm D call. This sequence originates from a man aged 40-50 years with glioma. Some clones in this sample may be carry-over from other donors' samples. The source material was PBMCs, sampled from a glioma patient treated with radiotherapy, temozolomide or both. The CDR3 protein is CASSHGQPQHF. In DNA form, the CDR3 reads TGTGCCAGCAGTCATGGGCAGCCCCAGCATTTT.